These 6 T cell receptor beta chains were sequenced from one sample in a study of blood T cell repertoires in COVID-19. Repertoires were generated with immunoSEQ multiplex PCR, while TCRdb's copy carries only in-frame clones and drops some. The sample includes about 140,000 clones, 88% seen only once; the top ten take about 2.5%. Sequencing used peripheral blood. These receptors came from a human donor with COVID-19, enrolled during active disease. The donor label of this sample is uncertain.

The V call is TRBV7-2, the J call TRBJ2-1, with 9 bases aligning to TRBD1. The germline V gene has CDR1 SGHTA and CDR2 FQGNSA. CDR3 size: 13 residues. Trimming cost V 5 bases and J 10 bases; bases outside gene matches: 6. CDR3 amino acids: CASSAQGAGEQFF. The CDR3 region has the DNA TGTGCCAGCAGCGCACAGGGGGCTGGGGAGCAGTTCTTC.

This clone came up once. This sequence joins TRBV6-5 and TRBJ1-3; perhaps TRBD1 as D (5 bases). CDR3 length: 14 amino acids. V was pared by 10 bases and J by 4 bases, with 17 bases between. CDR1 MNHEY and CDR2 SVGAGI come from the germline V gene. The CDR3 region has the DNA TGTGCCACTACGGGTTTGGGGCCGGGAAACACCATATATTTT. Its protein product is CATTGLGPGNTIYF.

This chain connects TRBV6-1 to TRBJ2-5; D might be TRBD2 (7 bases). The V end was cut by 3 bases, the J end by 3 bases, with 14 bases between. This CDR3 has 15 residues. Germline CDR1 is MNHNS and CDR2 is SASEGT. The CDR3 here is CASSDLGGREETQYF. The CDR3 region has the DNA TGTGCCAGCAGTGACCTCGGGGGGCGGGAAGAGACCCAGTACTTC.

The CDR3 DNA follows: TGTGCCAGCAGTGAGAGGAGACAGGGCTATGGCTACACCTTC. It is translated as CASSERRQGYGYTF. The rearrangement joins TRBV6-1 to TRBJ1-2; 7 positions match TRBD1. Germline values: CDR1 MNHNS, CDR2 SASEGT. V was clipped by 3 bases and J by 4 bases; unmatched bases: 5. This CDR3 spans 14 amino acids.

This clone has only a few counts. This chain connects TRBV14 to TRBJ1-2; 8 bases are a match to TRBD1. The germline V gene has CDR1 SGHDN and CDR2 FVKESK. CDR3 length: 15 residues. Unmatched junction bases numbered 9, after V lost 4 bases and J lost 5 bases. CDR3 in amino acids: CASSLSRGLRYGYTF. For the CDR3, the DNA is TGTGCCAGCAGCCTAAGCAGGGGGCTGCGATATGGCTACACCTTC.

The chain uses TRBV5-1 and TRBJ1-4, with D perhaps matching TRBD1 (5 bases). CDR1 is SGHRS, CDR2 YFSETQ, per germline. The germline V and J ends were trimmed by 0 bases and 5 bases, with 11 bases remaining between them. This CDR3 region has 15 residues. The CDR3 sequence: CASSLVGEGNEKLFF. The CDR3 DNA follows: TGCGCCAGCAGCTTGGTAGGGGAAGGGAATGAAAAACTGTTTTTT. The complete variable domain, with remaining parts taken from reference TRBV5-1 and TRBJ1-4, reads KAGVTQTPRYLIKTRGQQVTLSCSPISGHRSVSWYQQTPGQGLQFLFEYFSETQRNKGNFPGRFSGRQFSNSRSEMNVSTLELGDSALYLCASSLVGEGNEKLFFGSGTQLSVL.